Shown below are 27 T cell receptor beta chains from a single sample sequenced in a study of PD-1 blockade in classical Hodgkin lymphoma. Assay: immunoSEQ multiplex PCR; the TCRdb copy retains only in-frame clones and omits some. Of roughly 86,000 clones listed, around 80% are singletons. The time point denotes: cycle 4 day 1 (C4D1), after more than five weeks of nivolumab. All patients experienced relapse after autologous stem cell transplantation, and brentuximab vedotin exposure was variable. Sequenced material: peripheral blood mononuclear cells (PBMCs), taken before the fourth cycle of nivolumab. The receptors were gathered from a human donor with classical Hodgkin lymphoma.

The chain has TRBV5-4 and TRBJ2-5, with 8 nucleotides matching TRBD1. CDR3 length: 16 residues. CDR1 and CDR2 (germline): SGHNT, YYREEE (reference sequence). The trim removed 0 bases at V and 2 bases at J, leaving 6 bases unmatched. The DNA for the CDR3 is TGTGCCAGCAGCTTGGCTCCCGGGACAGGACAAGAGACCCAGTACTTC. Protein sequence: CASSLAPGTGQETQYF. Combining the CDR3 with reference TRBV5-4 and TRBJ2-5 gives the whole variable domain ETGVTQSPTHLIKTRGQQVTLRCSSQSGHNTVSWYQQALGQGPQFIFQYYREEENGRGNFPPRFSGLQFPNYSSELNVNALELDDSALYLCASSLAPGTGQETQYFGPGTRLLVL.

The J gene is TRBJ1-1, the V gene TRBV2, with a weak D call TRBD1 (6 bases). This CDR3 spans 16 amino acids. The V gene's germline CDR1 is SNHLY and CDR2 FYNNEI. V lost 4 bases and J lost 0, with 15 bases in between. The CDR3 is CASSGRRGGVNTEAFF. CDR3 bases: TGTGCCAGCAGTGGAAGGAGGGGGGGGGTGAACACTGAAGCTTTCTTT.

This clone turned up a few times. This chain uses TRBV6-6 with TRBJ1-5; D is ambiguous. Per the germline V gene, CDR1 is MNHNY and CDR2 is SVGAGI (reference sequence). The ends were cut back, 2 bases at V and 5 bases at J, with 4 bases in the middle. The CDR3 spans 12 residues. In DNA form, the CDR3 reads TGTGCCAGCAGTTACCCAGATCAGCCCCAGCATTTT. This encodes CASSYPDQPQHF.

This clone is labeled medium-sized. The gene calls are TRBV6-1 and TRBJ1-2, with D possibly TRBD1 on 6 matching bases. Per the germline V gene, CDR1 is MNHNS and CDR2 is SASEGT. Trimming stripped 1 base from V and 8 bases from J, with 17 bases between. This CDR3 spans 15 amino acids. This chain's CDR3 is CASSEEGQFLMGYTF. The CDR3 region has the DNA TGTGCCAGCAGTGAAGAAGGACAGTTTTTAATGGGCTACACCTTC.

The chain carries TRBV28 and TRBJ1-2; D unresolved. The CDR3 covers 10 residues. V was shortened by 8 bases and J by 6 bases, with 7 bases between the two germline ends. The germline CDR1 and CDR2 sequences are MDHEN and SYDVKM. This chain's CDR3 is CASVGNGYTF. CDR3 DNA sequence: TGTGCCAGCGTGGGAAATGGCTACACCTTC.

The rearrangement uses TRBV5-6 and TRBJ2-3, with TRBD1 as a possible D gene (7 bases). Trimming removed 10 bases from V and 3 bases from J, with 18 bases in between. The CDR3 contains 14 residues. Germline V gene sequence: CDR1 SGHDT, CDR2 YYEEEE. CDR3 amino acids: CAGMTGTLTDTQYF. CDR3 coding DNA: TGTGCCGGGATGACAGGGACTTTGACAGATACGCAGTATTTT.

V gene TRBV5-1 combines with J gene TRBJ2-1; 15 bases agree with TRBD2. J was trimmed by 3 bases and V by 3 bases; bases with no gene match: 10. The CDR3 runs 19 residues. Per the germline V gene, CDR1 is SGHRS and CDR2 is YFSETQ. CDR3 DNA: TGCGCCAGCAGCTGGGGGACTAGCGGGAGGCCCTCCGACTACAATGAGCAGTTCTTC. Encoded protein: CASSWGTSGRPSDYNEQFF.

This clone has a handful of counts. CDR3 residues: CASSYAYGNEQFF. In DNA form, the CDR3 reads TGTGCCAGCAGTTACGCATACGGGAATGAGCAGTTCTTC. The chain joins TRBV6-5 to TRBJ2-1, with no clear D. V dropped 2 bases and J dropped 7 bases, with 9 bases sitting between them. Germline values: CDR1 MNHEY, CDR2 SVGAGI. The CDR3 is 13 amino acids.

J is TRBJ2-1 and V is TRBV6-6; 12 bases map to TRBD2. The J segment lost 6 bases and the V segment lost 5 bases, leaving 8 bases of the junction unmatched. Per the germline V gene, CDR1 is MNHNY and CDR2 is SVGAGI (reference sequence). This CDR3 contains 16 residues. CDR3 sequence (DNA): TGTGCCAGCAGTACAAGACTAGCGGGAGCTATCAATGAGCAGTTCTTC. Its translation: CASSTRLAGAINEQFF.

The gene calls are TRBV4-3 and TRBJ2-3; D assignment may be TRBD1 or TRBD2 (5 bases each). Germline CDR1 and CDR2: LGHNA and YSLEER. The CDR3 totals 15 residues. The V end lost 3 bases, the J end lost 6 bases, and 16 bases lay between the germline ends. The CDR3 coding sequence is TGCGCCAGCAGCCAGGACCGGGACCCCCGGGATACGCAGTATTTT. Amino acids: CASSQDRDPRDTQYF.

This clone was picked up one time. The genes are TRBV6-5 and TRBJ2-3, with D unresolved. The V gene lost 3 bases and the J gene lost 0 bases, with 7 bases spanning the gap. The CDR3 totals 14 residues. From germline, CDR1 is MNHEY and CDR2 SVGAGI. Written as DNA, the CDR3 is TGTGCCAGCAGTTATGCGCTCAGCACAGATACGCAGTATTTT. It codes for CASSYALSTDTQYF.

V usage is TRBV15 and J usage is TRBJ1-5; D unresolved. Trimming cost V 0 bases and J 9 bases, with 9 bases left between them. Germline CDR1 LNHNV, CDR2 YYDKDF (reference sequence). This CDR3 region has 13 residues. The CDR3 is CATSRDSSSPQHF. The CDR3 DNA is TGTGCCACCAGCAGAGATTCATCGTCGCCCCAGCATTTT. Variable domain in full (rest from reference TRBV15 and TRBJ1-5): DAMVIQNPRYQVTQFGKPVTLSCSQTLNHNVMYWYQQKSSQAPKLLFHYYDKDFNNEADTPDNFQSRRPNTSFCFLDIRSPGLGDTAMYLCATSRDSSSPQHFGDGTRLSIL.

V is TRBV11-2 and J is TRBJ2-1; TRBD2 might be the D (5 bases). The V gene lost 4 bases and the J gene lost 3 bases, with 10 bases spanning the gap. Germline values: CDR1 SGHAT, CDR2 FQNNGV. The CDR3 extends over 14 amino acids. This CDR3 reads CASSSLVGYNEQFF. CDR3 DNA: TGTGCCAGCAGCTCACTAGTGGGCTACAATGAGCAGTTCTTC. Full variable domain (remainder filled in from reference TRBV11-2 and TRBJ2-1): EAGVAQSPRYKIIEKRQSVAFWCNPISGHATLYWYQQILGQGPKLLIQFQNNGVVDDSQLPKDRFSAERLKGVDSTLKIQPAKLEDSAVYLCASSSLVGYNEQFFGPGTRLTVL.

This sequence joins TRBV9 and TRBJ2-3; D gene ambiguous. The CDR3 extends over 17 amino acids. Germline V lookup: CDR1 SGDLS, CDR2 YYNGEE. The V end lost 4 bases, the J end lost 0 bases, and 18 bases lay between the germline ends. DNA for the CDR3: TGTGCCAGCAGCCCACCCCCGTGGTCTCCGAGCACAGATACGCAGTATTTT. As protein: CASSPPPWSPSTDTQYF.

This rearrangement joins TRBV27 to TRBJ1-2, with D possibly TRBD1 on 5 matching bases. The ends were cut back, 6 bases at V and 8 bases at J, with 19 bases in the middle. CDR3 length equals 14 residues. The germline CDR1 and CDR2 sequences are MNHEY and SMNVEV (reference sequence). DNA of the CDR3: TGTGCCAGCAGGCCCCGGGCAGGGATCTTAGGCTACACCTTC. It translates to CASRPRAGILGYTF.

The rearrangement links TRBV4-1 to TRBJ1-2, with D uncertain. Trimming took 1 base from V and 7 from J, leaving 22 bases between them. This CDR3 has 17 residues. CDR1 is MGHRA and CDR2 is YSYEKL in the germline V gene. Written as DNA, the CDR3 is TGCGCCAGCAGCCAAGCTCTATCGGCCGGGAGTACGGGTGGCTACACCTTC. This encodes CASSQALSAGSTGGYTF.

The chain has TRBV7-2 and TRBJ2-1; D possibly corresponds to TRBD2 (5 bases). The CDR3 extends over 13 amino acids. V lost 5 bases, J lost 10 bases, and 15 bases lay in between. Germline values: CDR1 SGHTA, CDR2 FQGNSA. CDR3 coding DNA: TGTGCCAGCAGCGCAACCCCCTCGGGGGAGCAGTTCTTC. Its translation: CASSATPSGEQFF.

The chain has TRBV6-1 and TRBJ2-3; 10 bases agree with TRBD2. Unmatched junction bases numbered 5, after V lost 6 bases and J lost 5 bases. The CDR3 has 14 residues. Germline-derived CDR1 and CDR2 are MNHNS and SASEGT. The CDR3 loop reads CASRLAGVIDTQYF. The CDR3 DNA is TGTGCCAGCAGGCTAGCGGGAGTTATAGATACGCAGTATTTT.

The J gene is TRBJ2-3, the V gene TRBV18, with D perhaps TRBD1 (5 bases). The CDR3 consists of 15 residues. The V gene lost 1 base and the J gene lost 2 bases, with 10 bases spanning the gap. Germline V gene lookup returns CDR1 KGHSH and CDR2 LQKENI. Here the CDR3 DNA reads TGTGCCAGCTCACCACGGCAGGGTAACACAGATACGCAGTATTTT. Its translation is CASSPRQGNTDTQYF.

This chain connects TRBV10-3 to TRBJ1-1; D is undetermined. The CDR3 is made up of 15 amino acids. The ends were cut back, 9 bases at V and 3 bases at J, with 20 bases in the middle. Germline-derived CDR1 and CDR2 are ENHRY and SYGVKD. The CDR3 here is CAIGDRRVRDTEAFF. DNA for the CDR3: TGTGCCATTGGAGATCGGCGGGTAAGGGACACTGAAGCTTTCTTT.

The chain carries TRBV10-3 and TRBJ2-1; D possibly corresponds to TRBD1 (6 bases). CDR3 length: 13 amino acids. The V gene lost 2 bases and the J gene lost 10 bases, with 12 bases spanning the gap. Germline V gene data show CDR1 as ENHRY and CDR2 as SYGVKD. The CDR3 protein is CAISEVGGGEQFF. In DNA, the CDR3 is TGTGCCATCAGTGAGGTTGGGGGCGGCGAGCAGTTCTTC.

J is TRBJ2-6 and V is TRBV15; TRBD1 or TRBD2 may be the D gene (6 bases each). V was clipped by 10 bases and J by 0 bases, with 10 bases between them. Germline loops: CDR1 LNHNV, CDR2 YYDKDF (reference sequence). CDR3 length: 14 residues. The CDR3 protein is CASKGGSGANVLTF. CDR3 bases: TGTGCCAGTAAGGGGGGCTCTGGGGCCAACGTCCTGACTTTC.

This clone was found a few times. The chain carries TRBV9 and TRBJ2-6; TRBD1 might be the D (6 bases). CDR1 and CDR2 from the germline V gene are SGDLS and YYNGEE. V shed 3 bases and J shed 1 base, with 8 bases lying between them. The CDR3 sequence is 15 residues long. CDR3 coding DNA: TGTGCCAGCAGCGCCGACAGGTCTGGGGCCAACGTCCTGACTTTC. This sequence encodes CASSADRSGANVLTF.

CDR3 residues: CASSQTGDGTGELFF. The CDR3, as DNA: TGTGCCAGCAGCCAGACAGGGGACGGCACCGGGGAGCTGTTTTTT. The chain recombines TRBV5-8 with TRBJ2-2; 8 bases fit TRBD1. The CDR3 runs to 15 residues. Germline V gene lookup returns CDR1 SGHTS and CDR2 YDEGEE. Unmatched junction bases numbered 6, after V lost 4 bases and J lost 4 bases.

As regards this clone: The sample holds other DNA sequences that translate to the same CDR3. V gene TRBV14 combines with J gene TRBJ1-1; D call uncertain. Trimming cost V 0 bases and J 7 bases, with 3 bases left between them. The CDR3 runs to 11 residues. Germline V gene lookup returns CDR1 SGHDN and CDR2 FVKESK. The DNA for the CDR3 is TGTGCCAGCAGCCAAGAGGGTGAAGCTTTCTTT. It is translated as CASSQEGEAFF.

CDR3 bases: TGTGCCAGCTCACCAGACAGGGGCGTTGACGAGCAGTACTTC. This encodes CASSPDRGVDEQYF. The chain employs TRBV27 and TRBJ2-7, with 8 bases lining up with TRBD1. CDR1 MNHEY and CDR2 SMNVEV come from the germline V gene (reference sequence). CDR3 length: 14 amino acids. V shed 8 bases and J 5 bases; nucleotides not matched to a gene: 11.

The chain couples TRBV29-1 to TRBJ1-1; D might be TRBD1 (6 bases). The germline V and J ends were trimmed by 7 bases and 0 bases, with 12 bases remaining between them. Germline V CDR1 and CDR2: SQVTM, ANQGSEA. The CDR3 spans 13 residues. The CDR3 DNA follows: TGCAGCGCAACGGGACAACTGAACACTGAAGCTTTCTTT. Translated: CSATGQLNTEAFF.